These 14 T cell receptor beta chains originate from one sample sequenced in a study of CDR3 diversity in severe acne. TCRdb ran MiXCR on the PCR reads and lists one entry per CDR3 protein. The data contain over 85,000 distinct CDR3 sequences, approximately 47% of them seen just once; the ten biggest clones take up around 12%. Sequenced material: blood. Receptors originate from a male donor with acne.

This clonotype appeared many times. The rearrangement uses TRBV20-1 and TRBJ1-5; 7 positions agree with TRBD1. The CDR3 runs 16 residues. The germline gives CDR1 DFQATT, CDR2 SNEGSKA (reference sequence). V lost 4 bases and J lost 0; bases outside the gene matches: 9. For the CDR3, the DNA is TGCAGTGCTACAAGGCGGACAGGCTTTAGCAATCAGCCCCAGCATTTT. It translates to CSATRRTGFSNQPQHF.

This clonotype has only a few counts. The chain joins TRBV29-1 to TRBJ1-1; TRBD1 aligns across 10 bases. V lost 6 bases to trimming and J lost 5 bases; unmatched junction nucleotides: 6. The CDR3 runs to 13 residues. The V gene's germline CDR1 is SQVTM and CDR2 ANQGSEA. The CDR3 sequence: CSVRTGGGTEAFF. The CDR3 nucleotides read TGCAGCGTCCGGACAGGGGGTGGGACTGAAGCTTTCTTT.

Comment on this clonotype: The junction shows a germline mismatch at one end, possibly a read error. V is TRBV19 and J is TRBJ2-7; 8 bases match TRBD1. The CDR3 has 15 residues. Germline V gives CDR1 LNHDA, CDR2 SQIVND (reference sequence). CDR3 in DNA: TGTGCCAGTAGAAACCCCAAGGACAGGGCGTACGAGCGGTACTTC. It encodes CASRNPKDRAYERYF.

This rearrangement joins TRBV7-6 to TRBJ1-1; 8 bases map to TRBD1. CDR1 and CDR2 from the germline V gene are SGHVS and FNYEAQ. The CDR3 totals 15 residues. Losses at the gene ends were 4 bases for V and 3 bases for J; bases not matched to a gene: 7. The CDR3: CASSSWTGKDTEAFF. The CDR3 coding sequence is TGTGCCAGCAGCTCGTGGACAGGGAAAGACACTGAAGCTTTCTTT.

This clonotype was seen a handful of times. The rearrangement links TRBV25-1 to TRBJ1-1; the match to TRBD1 covers 7 bases. V was pared by 0 bases and J by 7 bases, with 2 bases of the junction left unmatched. The CDR3 is 13 residues long. The germline V gene has CDR1 MGHDK and CDR2 SYGVNS. DNA for the CDR3: TGTGCCAGCAGTGAATACACAGGGGTTGAAGCTTTCTTT. Protein product: CASSEYTGVEAFF.

The rearrangement links TRBV5-1 to TRBJ2-3, with D perhaps assigned TRBD1 or TRBD2 (5 bases each). Per the germline V gene, CDR1 is SGHRS and CDR2 is YFSETQ. The CDR3 extends over 16 amino acids. The V end lost 0 bases, the J end lost 11 bases, and 22 bases lay between the germline ends. The CDR3 is CASSLAPGRTHNEQYF. The CDR3 coding sequence is TGCGCCAGCAGCTTGGCTCCGGGACGGACCCACAATGAGCAGTATTTT.

This clonotype was seen many times. The CDR3 reads CASSKQYIQETQYF. CDR3 DNA sequence: TGTGCCAGCAGCAAACAGTATATTCAGGAGACCCAGTACTTC. V usage is TRBV3-1 and J usage is TRBJ2-5; D is undetermined. V dropped 5 bases and J dropped 5 bases, with 15 bases sitting between them. The CDR3 extends over 14 amino acids. The germline CDR1 and CDR2 sequences are LGHDT and YNNKEL (reference sequence).

The V and J genes are TRBV29-1 and TRBJ1-2, with a weak D call TRBD1 (6 bases). The CDR3 has 13 amino acids. Germline V gives CDR1 SQVTM, CDR2 ANQGSEA. V lost 0 bases and J 5 bases, leaving 10 bases between the germline ends. The DNA of the CDR3 is TGCAGCGTTGAAGAACAGGGAGGGTATGGCTACACCTTC. Encoded protein: CSVEEQGGYGYTF. The full variable domain, with the rest looked up from reference TRBV29-1 and TRBJ1-2, is SAVISQKPSRDICQRGTSLTIQCQVDSQVTMMFWYRQQPGQSLTLIATANQGSEATYESGFVIDKFPISRPNLTFSTLTVSNMSPEDSSIYLCSVEEQGGYGYTFGSGTRLTVV.

Worth noting for this clonotype: A much more abundant neighbour one base away suggests this may be a read error. The V and J genes are TRBV7-9 and TRBJ1-1, with D perhaps matching TRBD1 (5 bases). CDR3 length: 15 residues. Trimming stripped 5 bases from V and 3 bases from J, with 16 bases between. The germline CDR1 and CDR2 sequences are SEHNR and FQNEAQ (reference sequence). This CDR3 is CASSQVRREDTEAFF. The CDR3, as DNA: TGTGCCAGCAGCCAAGTGCGCAGGGAGGACACTGAAGCTTTCTTT. The full variable domain, in which reference TRBV7-9 and TRBJ1-1 provide the parts outside the CDR3, is DTGVSQNPRHKITKRGQNVTFRCDPISEHNRLYWYRQTLGQGPEFLTYFQNEAQLEKSRLLSDRFSAERPKGSFSTLEIQRTEQGDSAMYLCASSQVRREDTEAFFGQGTRLTVV.

This rearrangement joins TRBV20-1 to TRBJ2-7; 11 bases are shared with TRBD1. V gave up 0 bases and J gave up 6 bases; unmatched junction bases: 7. CDR3 length: 15 amino acids. CDR1 and CDR2 from the germline V gene are DFQATT and SNEGSKA (reference sequence). In DNA, the CDR3 is TGCAGTGCTAGAGATCTGGACAGGGGGCTGAGCGAGCAGTACTTC. It encodes CSARDLDRGLSEQYF.

In this sample, this clonotype turned up many times. The rearrangement uses TRBV2 and TRBJ2-3, with a weak D call TRBD1 (6 bases). Germline V gives CDR1 SNHLY, CDR2 FYNNEI. Trimming pared 3 bases from V and 2 bases from J, leaving 9 bases between. The CDR3 sequence is 14 residues long. The CDR3 DNA reads TGTGCCAGCAGTGAGGGGACACCCACAGATACGCAGTATTTT. It codes for CASSEGTPTDTQYF.

The chain joins TRBV2 to TRBJ1-2; weak D call: TRBD1 (6 bases). Germline CDR1 reads SNHLY; CDR2 reads FYNNEI. There are 17 residues in the CDR3. V was clipped by 8 bases and J by 1 base, with 23 bases between them. The CDR3 DNA is TGTGCCAGCGGTCCGGCACAGGGCGTTACCATTAACTATGGCTACACCTTC. Its protein is CASGPAQGVTINYGYTF. Full variable domain (remainder filled in from reference TRBV2 and TRBJ1-2): EPEVTQTPSHQVTQMGQEVILRCVPISNHLYFYWYRQILGQKVEFLVSFYNNEISEKSEIFDDQFSVERPDGSNFTLKIRSTKLEDSAMYFCASGPAQGVTINYGYTFGSGTRLTVV.

This clonotype was seen ten or more times. The rearrangement links TRBV19 to TRBJ2-5; a possible D gene is TRBD1 (6 bases). The V and J ends lost 3 bases and 2 bases respectively, with 7 bases between them. Germline V gene lookup returns CDR1 LNHDA and CDR2 SQIVND (reference sequence). CDR3 length equals 13 residues. The CDR3 spells CASSIGQQETQYF. In nucleotides, the CDR3 is TGTGCCAGTAGTATCGGACAGCAAGAGACCCAGTACTTC.

This clonotype was seen a handful of times. Relative to the germline gene, one junction end is altered; a read error may explain this. The J gene is TRBJ2-7, the V gene TRBV20-1; possibly TRBD2 for D (5 bases). The CDR3 consists of 17 residues. Germline CDR1 DFQATT, CDR2 SNEGSKA (reference sequence). Here the CDR3 reads CSALALDSGGPPYERYF. In DNA, the CDR3 is TGCAGTGCTCTAGCCCTCGACTCTGGCGGACCTCCCTACGAGCGGTACTTC.